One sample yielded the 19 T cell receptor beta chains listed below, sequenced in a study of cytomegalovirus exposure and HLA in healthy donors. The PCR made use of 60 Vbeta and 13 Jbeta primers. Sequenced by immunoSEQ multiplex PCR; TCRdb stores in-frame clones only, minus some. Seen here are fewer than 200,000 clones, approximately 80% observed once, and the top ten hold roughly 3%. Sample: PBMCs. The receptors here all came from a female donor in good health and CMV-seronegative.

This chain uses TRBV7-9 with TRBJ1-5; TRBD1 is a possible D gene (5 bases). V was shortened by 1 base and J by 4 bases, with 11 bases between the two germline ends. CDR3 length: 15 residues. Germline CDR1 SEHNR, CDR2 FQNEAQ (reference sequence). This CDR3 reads CASSLDSRGNQPQHF. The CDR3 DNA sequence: TGTGCCAGCAGCTTAGATTCACGGGGGAATCAGCCCCAGCATTTT.

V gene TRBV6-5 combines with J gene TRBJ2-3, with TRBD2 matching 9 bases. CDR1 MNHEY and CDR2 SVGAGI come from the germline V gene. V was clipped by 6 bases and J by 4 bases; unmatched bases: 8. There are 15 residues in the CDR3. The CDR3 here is CASRKSGGSSDTQYF. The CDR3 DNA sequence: TGTGCCAGCAGAAAAAGCGGGGGGTCCTCAGATACGCAGTATTTT.

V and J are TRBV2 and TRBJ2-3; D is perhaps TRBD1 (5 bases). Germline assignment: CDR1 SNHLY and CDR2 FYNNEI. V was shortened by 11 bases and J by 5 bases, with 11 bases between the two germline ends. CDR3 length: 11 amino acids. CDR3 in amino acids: CAGALLDTQYF. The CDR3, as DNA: TGTGCCGGGGCCTTGTTAGATACGCAGTATTTT.

The CDR3 here is CASGLVHRGRLETQYF. The CDR3 DNA reads TGTGCTAGTGGTTTGGTCCACAGGGGGCGCCTTGAGACCCAGTACTTC. The genes are TRBV12-5 and TRBJ2-5, with 9 bases lining up with TRBD1. Per germline, CDR1 LGHNT and CDR2 FRNRAP. Losses at the gene ends were 0 bases for V and 5 bases for J; bases not matched to a gene: 7. The CDR3 runs 16 residues.

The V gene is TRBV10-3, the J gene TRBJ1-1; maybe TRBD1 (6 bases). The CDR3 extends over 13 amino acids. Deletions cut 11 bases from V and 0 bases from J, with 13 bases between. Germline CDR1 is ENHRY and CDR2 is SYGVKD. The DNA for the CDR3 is TGTGCCTCCTCGACAGGTCTGAACACTGAAGCTTTCTTT. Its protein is CASSTGLNTEAFF.

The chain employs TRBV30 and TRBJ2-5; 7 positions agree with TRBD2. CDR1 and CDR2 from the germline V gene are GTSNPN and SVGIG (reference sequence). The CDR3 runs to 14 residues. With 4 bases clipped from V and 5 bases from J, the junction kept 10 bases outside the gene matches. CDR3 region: CAWKLNAGVETQYF. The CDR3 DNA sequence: TGTGCCTGGAAACTCAACGCGGGAGTTGAGACCCAGTACTTC.

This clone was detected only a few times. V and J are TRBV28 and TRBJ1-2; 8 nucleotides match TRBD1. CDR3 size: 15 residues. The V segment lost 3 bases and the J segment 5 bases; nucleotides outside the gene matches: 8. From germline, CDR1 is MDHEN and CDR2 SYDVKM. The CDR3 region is CASSLTGAGSYGYTF. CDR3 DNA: TGTGCCAGCAGTTTGACAGGGGCTGGTTCATATGGCTACACCTTC.

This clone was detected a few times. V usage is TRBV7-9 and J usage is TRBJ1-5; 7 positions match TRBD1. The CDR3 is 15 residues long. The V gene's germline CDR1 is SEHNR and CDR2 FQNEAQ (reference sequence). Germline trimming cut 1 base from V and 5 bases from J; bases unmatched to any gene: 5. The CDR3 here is CASSLGTGRDQPQHF. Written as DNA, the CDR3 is TGTGCCAGCAGCTTAGGGACAGGAAGAGATCAGCCCCAGCATTTT.

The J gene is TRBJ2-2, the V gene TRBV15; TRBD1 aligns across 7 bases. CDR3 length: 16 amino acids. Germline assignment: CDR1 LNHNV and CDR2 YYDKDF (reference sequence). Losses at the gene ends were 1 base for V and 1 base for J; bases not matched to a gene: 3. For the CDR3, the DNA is TGTGCCACCAGCAGAGGACGGACAGGGAACACCGGGGAGCTGTTTTTT. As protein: CATSRGRTGNTGELFF.

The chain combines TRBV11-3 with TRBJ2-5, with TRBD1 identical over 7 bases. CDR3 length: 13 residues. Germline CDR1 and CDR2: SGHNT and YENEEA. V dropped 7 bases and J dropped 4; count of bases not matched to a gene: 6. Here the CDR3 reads CASMGDSRETQYF. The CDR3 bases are TGTGCCAGCATGGGGGACAGTAGAGAGACCCAGTACTTC. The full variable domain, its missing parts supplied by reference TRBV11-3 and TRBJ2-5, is EAGVVQSPRYKIIEKKQPVAFWCNPISGHNTLYWYLQNLGQGPELLIRYENEEAVDDSQLPKDRFSAERLKGVDSTLKIQPAELGDSAVYLCASMGDSRETQYFGPGTRLLVL.

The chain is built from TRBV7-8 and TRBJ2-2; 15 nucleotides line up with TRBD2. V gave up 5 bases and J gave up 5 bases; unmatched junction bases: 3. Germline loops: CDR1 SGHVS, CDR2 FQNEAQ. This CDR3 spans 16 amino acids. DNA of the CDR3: TGTGCCAGCAGCCGAGGACTAGCGGGAGGGACCGGGGAGCTGTTTTTT. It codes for CASSRGLAGGTGELFF.

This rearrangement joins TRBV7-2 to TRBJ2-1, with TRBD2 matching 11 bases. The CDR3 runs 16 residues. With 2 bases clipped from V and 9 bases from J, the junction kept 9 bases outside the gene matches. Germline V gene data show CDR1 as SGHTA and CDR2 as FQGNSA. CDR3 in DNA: TGTGCCAGCAGCTTACAACCCACTAGCGGGAGAGGTGAGCAGTTCTTC. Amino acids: CASSLQPTSGRGEQFF.

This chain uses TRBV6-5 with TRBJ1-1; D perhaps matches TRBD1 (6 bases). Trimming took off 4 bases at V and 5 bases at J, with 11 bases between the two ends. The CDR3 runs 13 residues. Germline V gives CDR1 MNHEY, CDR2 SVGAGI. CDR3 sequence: CASSLGGMTEAFF. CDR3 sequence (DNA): TGTGCCAGCAGTTTAGGGGGTATGACTGAAGCTTTCTTT.

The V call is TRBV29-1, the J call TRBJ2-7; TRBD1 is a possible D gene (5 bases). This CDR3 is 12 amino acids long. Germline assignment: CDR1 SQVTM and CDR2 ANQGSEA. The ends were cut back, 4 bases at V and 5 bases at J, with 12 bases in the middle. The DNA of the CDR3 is TGCAGCGTTGGGGGCCAAGGGGACGAGCAGTACTTC. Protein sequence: CSVGGQGDEQYF.

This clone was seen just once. The CDR3 bases are TGTGCCAGCAGTCCCCTCCCGTTCTCCAACGTCCTGACTTTC. It is translated as CASSPLPFSNVLTF. The V and J genes are TRBV6-1 and TRBJ2-6; D unresolved. V lost 5 bases and J 8 bases, leaving 13 bases between the germline ends. The CDR3 contains 14 residues. The germline gives CDR1 MNHNS, CDR2 SASEGT.

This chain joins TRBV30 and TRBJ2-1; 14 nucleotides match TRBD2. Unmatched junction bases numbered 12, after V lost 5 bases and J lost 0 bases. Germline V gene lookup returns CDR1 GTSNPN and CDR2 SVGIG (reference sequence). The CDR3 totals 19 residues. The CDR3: CAWGLAGGIGVSSYNEQFF. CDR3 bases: TGTGCCTGGGGACTAGCGGGAGGTATAGGGGTTAGCTCCTACAATGAGCAGTTCTTC. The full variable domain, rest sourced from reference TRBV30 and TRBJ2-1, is SQTIHQWPATLVQPVGSPLSLECTVEGTSNPNLYWYRQAAGRGLQLLFYSVGIGQISSEVPQNLSASRPQDRQFILSSKKLLLSDSGFYLCAWGLAGGIGVSSYNEQFFGPGTRLTVL.

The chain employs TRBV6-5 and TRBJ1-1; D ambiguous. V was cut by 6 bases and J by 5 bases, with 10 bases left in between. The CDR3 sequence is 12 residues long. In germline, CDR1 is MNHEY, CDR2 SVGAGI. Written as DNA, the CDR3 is TGTGCCAGCAGCAACACAAGAACTGAAGCTTTCTTT. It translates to CASSNTRTEAFF.

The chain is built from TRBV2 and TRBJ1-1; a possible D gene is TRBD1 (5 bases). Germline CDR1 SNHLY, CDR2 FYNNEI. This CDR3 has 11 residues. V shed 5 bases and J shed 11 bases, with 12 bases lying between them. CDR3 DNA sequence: TGTGCCAGCAGTATTCAGGGAAAGGCTTTCTTT. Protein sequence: CASSIQGKAFF.

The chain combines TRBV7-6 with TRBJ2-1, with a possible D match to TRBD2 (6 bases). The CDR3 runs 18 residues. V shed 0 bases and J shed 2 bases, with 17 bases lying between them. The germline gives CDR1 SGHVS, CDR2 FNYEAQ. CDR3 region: CASSLAHGGKVAYNEQFF. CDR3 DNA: TGTGCCAGCAGCTTAGCGCATGGGGGGAAGGTAGCCTACAATGAGCAGTTCTTC.